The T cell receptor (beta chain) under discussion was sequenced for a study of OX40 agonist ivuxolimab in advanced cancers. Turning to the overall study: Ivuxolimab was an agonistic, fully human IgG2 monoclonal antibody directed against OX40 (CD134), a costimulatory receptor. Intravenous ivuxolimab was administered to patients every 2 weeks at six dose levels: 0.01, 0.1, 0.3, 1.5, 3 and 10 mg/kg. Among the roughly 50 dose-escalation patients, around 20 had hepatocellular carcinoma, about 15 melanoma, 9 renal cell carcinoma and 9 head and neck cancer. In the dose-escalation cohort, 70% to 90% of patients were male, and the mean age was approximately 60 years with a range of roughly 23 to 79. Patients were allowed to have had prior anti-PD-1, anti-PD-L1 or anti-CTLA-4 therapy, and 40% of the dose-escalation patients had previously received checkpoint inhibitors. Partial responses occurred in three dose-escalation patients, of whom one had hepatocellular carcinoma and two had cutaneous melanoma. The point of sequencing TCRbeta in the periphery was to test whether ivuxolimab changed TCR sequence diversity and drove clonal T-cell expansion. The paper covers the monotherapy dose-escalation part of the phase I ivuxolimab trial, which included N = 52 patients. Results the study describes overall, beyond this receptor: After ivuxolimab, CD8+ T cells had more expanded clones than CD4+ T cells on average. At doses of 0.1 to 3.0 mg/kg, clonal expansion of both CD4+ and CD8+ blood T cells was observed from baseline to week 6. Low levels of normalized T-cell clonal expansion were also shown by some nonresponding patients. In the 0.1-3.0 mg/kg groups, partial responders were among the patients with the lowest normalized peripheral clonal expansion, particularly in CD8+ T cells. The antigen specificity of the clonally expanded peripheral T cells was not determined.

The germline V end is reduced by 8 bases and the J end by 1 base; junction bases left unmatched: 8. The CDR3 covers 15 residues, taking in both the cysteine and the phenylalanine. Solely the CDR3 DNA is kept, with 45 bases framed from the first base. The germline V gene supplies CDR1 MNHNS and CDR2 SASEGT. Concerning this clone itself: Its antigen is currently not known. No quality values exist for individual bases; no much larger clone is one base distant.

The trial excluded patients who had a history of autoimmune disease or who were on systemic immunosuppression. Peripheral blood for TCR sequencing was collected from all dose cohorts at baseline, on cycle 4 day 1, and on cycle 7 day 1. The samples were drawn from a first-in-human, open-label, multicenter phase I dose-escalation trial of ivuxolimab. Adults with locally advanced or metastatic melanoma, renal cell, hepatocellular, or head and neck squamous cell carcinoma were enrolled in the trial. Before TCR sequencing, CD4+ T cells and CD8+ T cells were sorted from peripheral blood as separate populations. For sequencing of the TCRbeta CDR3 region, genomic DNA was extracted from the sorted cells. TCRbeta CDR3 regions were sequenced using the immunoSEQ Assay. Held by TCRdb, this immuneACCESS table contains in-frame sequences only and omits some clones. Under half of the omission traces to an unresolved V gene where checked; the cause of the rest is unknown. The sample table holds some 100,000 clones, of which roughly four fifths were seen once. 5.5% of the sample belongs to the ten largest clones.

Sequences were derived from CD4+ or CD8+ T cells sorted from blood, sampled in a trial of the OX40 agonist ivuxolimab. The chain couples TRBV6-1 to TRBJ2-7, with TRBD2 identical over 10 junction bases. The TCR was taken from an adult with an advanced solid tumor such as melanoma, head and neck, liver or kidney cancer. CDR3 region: CASRPAGGKSYEQYF. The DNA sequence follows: TGTGCCAGCCGACCAGCGGGGGGGAAGTCCTACGAGCAGTACTTC.